This T cell receptor (beta chain) was obtained from a study of blood T cell repertoires in COVID-19. Only in-frame clones appear in the TCRdb table, and some are missing; sequencing was by immunoSEQ multiplex PCR. The table has 100,000 to 120,000 clones, roughly 76% seen once. Sample: peripheral blood. This clonotype was obtained from a woman aged 60-70 years with acute or convalescent COVID-19.

CDR3 region: CASSRTGSYNEQFF. The DNA for the CDR3 is TGTGCCAGCAGCCGGACAGGCTCCTACAATGAGCAGTTCTTC. The chain is built from TRBV28 and TRBJ2-1, with 7 bases lining up with TRBD1. V shed 6 bases and J 0 bases; nucleotides not matched to a gene: 2. In germline, CDR1 is MDHEN, CDR2 SYDVKM. The CDR3 covers 14 residues.